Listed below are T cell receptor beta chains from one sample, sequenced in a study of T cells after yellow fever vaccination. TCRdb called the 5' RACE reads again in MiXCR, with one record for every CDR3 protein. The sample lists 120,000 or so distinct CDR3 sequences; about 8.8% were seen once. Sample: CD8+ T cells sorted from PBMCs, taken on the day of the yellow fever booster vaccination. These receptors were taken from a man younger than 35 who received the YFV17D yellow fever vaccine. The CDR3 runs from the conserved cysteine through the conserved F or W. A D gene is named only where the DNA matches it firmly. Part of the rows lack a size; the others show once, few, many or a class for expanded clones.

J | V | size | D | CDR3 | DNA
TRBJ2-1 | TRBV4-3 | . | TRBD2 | CASSLGLAGGASEQFF | TGCGCCAGCAGCCTAGGACTAGCGGGGGGGGCATCTGAGCAGTTCTTC
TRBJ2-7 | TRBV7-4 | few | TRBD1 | CASSLPLWDRVRSYEQYF | TGTGCCAGCAGCTTACCTCTATGGGACAGGGTGCGGTCCTACGAGCAGTACTTC
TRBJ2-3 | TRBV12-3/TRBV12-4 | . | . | CASSFAADTQYF | TGTGCCAGCAGTTTCGCGGCAGATACGCAGTATTTT
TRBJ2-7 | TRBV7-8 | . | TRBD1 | CASSLGQGEAYEQYF | TGTGCCAGCAGCTTAGGACAGGGGGAAGCCTACGAGCAGTACTTC
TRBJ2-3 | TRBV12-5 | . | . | CASGLVHGGRTDTQYF | TGTGCTAGTGGTTTGGTACACGGGGGGCGGACAGATACGCAGTATTTT
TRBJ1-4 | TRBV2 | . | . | CASSEWGRATNEKLFF | TGTGCCAGCAGTGAATGGGGCCGGGCAACTAATGAAAAACTGTTTTTT
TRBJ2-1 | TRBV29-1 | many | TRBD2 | CSVDASGGYNEQFF | TGCAGCGTGGACGCTAGCGGGGGGTACAATGAGCAGTTCTTC
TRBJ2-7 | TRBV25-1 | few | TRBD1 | CASRRGDRSYEQYF | TGTGCCAGCAGGAGGGGGGACAGGAGTTACGAGCAGTACTTC
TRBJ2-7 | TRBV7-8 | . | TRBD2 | CASSLASGGVWEQYF | TGTGCCAGCAGCTTAGCGAGCGGGGGGGTATGGGAGCAGTACTTC
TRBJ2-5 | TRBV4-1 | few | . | CASSQDPVGGLRPKTQYF | TGCGCCAGCAGCCAAGATCCGGTCGGGGGGCTTAGGCCCAAGACCCAGTACTTC
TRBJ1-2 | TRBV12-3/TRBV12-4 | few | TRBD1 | CASTSDRGQFYGYTF | TGTGCCAGCACTTCTGACAGGGGCCAGTTCTATGGCTACACCTTC
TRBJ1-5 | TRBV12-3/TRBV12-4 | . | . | CASSLALASNQPQHF | TGTGCCAGCAGTTTAGCGCTCGCCAGCAATCAGCCCCAGCATTTT
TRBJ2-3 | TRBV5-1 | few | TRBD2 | CASSFGAGGVDTQYF | TGCGCCAGCAGCTTCGGAGCGGGGGGGGTAGATACGCAGTATTTT
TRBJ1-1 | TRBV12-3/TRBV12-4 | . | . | CASSLGVGQAFF | TGTGCCAGCAGTTTAGGTGTGGGCCAAGCTTTCTTT
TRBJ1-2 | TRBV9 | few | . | CASSVADGVTNYGYTF | TGTGCCAGCAGCGTAGCAGACGGTGTGACTAACTATGGCTACACCTTC
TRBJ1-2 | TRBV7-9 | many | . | CASSLVGNYGYTF | TGTGCCAGCAGCTTAGTCGGAAACTATGGCTACACCTTC
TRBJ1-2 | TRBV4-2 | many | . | CASSRSAVEDGYTF | TGTGCCAGCAGCCGATCGGCAGTAGAGGACGGCTACACCTTC
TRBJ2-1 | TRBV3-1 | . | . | CASRQVPGGPVSSGEQFF | TGTGCCAGCAGACAGGTACCTGGGGGACCGGTTTCGAGCGGTGAGCAGTTCTTC
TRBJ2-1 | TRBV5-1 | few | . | CASSLINALTKQFF | TGCGCCAGCAGCCTGATAAATGCTCTGACAAAGCAGTTCTTC
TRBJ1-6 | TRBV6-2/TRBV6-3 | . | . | CASTPHVWRSYNSPLHF | TGTGCCAGCACCCCTCACGTCTGGAGGAGTTATAATTCACCCCTCCACTTT
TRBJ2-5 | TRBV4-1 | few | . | CASSHLRGPETQYF | TGCGCCAGCAGCCACCTCCGGGGTCCTGAGACCCAGTACTTC
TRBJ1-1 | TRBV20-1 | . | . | CSARGGLREDTEAFF | TGCAGTGCTAGGGGCGGGCTTAGAGAGGACACTGAAGCTTTCTTT
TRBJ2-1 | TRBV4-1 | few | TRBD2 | CASSYYSGTSGVNEQFF | TGCGCCAGCAGCTATTATTCCGGGACTAGCGGGGTCAATGAGCAGTTCTTC
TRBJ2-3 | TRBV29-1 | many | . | CSVEPTSTDTQYF | TGCAGCGTTGAGCCAACTAGCACAGATACGCAGTATTTT
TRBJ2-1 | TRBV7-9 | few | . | CASTRTTSYNEQFF | TGTGCCAGCACCCGGACTACCTCCTACAATGAGCAGTTCTTC
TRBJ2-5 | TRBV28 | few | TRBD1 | CASSLLLTGTGVETQYF | TGTGCCAGCAGTTTATTATTGACGGGGACAGGGGTGGAGACCCAGTACTTC
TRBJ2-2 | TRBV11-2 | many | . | CASRSPGELFF | TGTGCCAGCAGGTCTCCCGGGGAGCTGTTTTTT
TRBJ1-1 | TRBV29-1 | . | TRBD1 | CSVEWVATGDFTFNTEAFF | TGCAGCGTTGAATGGGTCGCGACAGGGGATTTTACGTTCAACACTGAAGCTTTCTTT
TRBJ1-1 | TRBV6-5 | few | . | CASKDLGHLNTEAFF | TGTGCCAGCAAAGACCTGGGACATTTGAACACTGAAGCTTTCTTT